The 26 T cell receptor beta chains presented below share a single source sample, sequenced in a study of tumor-infiltrating lymphocytes in localized non-small cell lung cancer. TCRdb keeps only in-frame clones here, not all; method: immunoSEQ multiplex PCR. The sample contains about 16,000 clones, roughly three quarters of which appear only once. Source material: lung tumor tissue. Every receptor here comes from a human donor with non-small cell lung cancer.

The V and J genes are TRBV27 and TRBJ2-7; 15 nucleotides agree with TRBD2. The CDR3 runs 15 residues. Germline assignment: CDR1 MNHEY and CDR2 SMNVEV (reference sequence). J was trimmed by 4 bases and V by 6 bases; bases with no gene match: 4. DNA for the CDR3: TGTGCCAGCAGCCGGACTAGCGGGAGGGGTTACGAGCAGTACTTC. Translation: CASSRTSGRGYEQYF.

This chain joins TRBV5-6 and TRBJ1-6; TRBD1 agrees at 7 bases. Losses at the gene ends were 3 bases for V and 7 bases for J; bases not matched to a gene: 4. The CDR3 sequence is 14 residues long. The germline V gene has CDR1 SGHDT and CDR2 YYEEEE. CDR3 sequence reads: CASSWGTENSPLHF. CDR3 coding DNA: TGTGCCAGCAGCTGGGGGACAGAGAATTCACCCCTCCACTTT. The variable domain in full, completed from reference TRBV5-6 and TRBJ1-6, reads DAGVTQSPTHLIKTRGQQVTLRCSPKSGHDTVSWYQQALGQGPQFIFQYYEEEERQRGNFPDRFSGHQFPNYSSELNVNALLLGDSALYLCASSWGTENSPLHFGNGTRLTVT.

This rearrangement joins TRBV6-5 to TRBJ1-1, with D possibly TRBD1 on 6 matching bases. CDR3 length: 16 residues. Trimming left V 2 bases short and J 3 bases short, with 16 bases between. In germline, CDR1 is MNHEY, CDR2 SVGAGI. CDR3 region: CASSYRRGGRDTEAFF. Written as DNA, the CDR3 is TGTGCCAGCAGTTACCGTCGCGGGGGGCGGGACACTGAAGCTTTCTTT.

This sequence joins TRBV6-5 and TRBJ1-2; 10 bases map to TRBD1. Germline CDR1 reads MNHEY; CDR2 reads SVGAGI. J was trimmed by 8 bases and V by 2 bases; bases with no gene match: 2. CDR3 length: 13 residues. The CDR3: CASSYGQGGGYTF. The CDR3 DNA follows: TGTGCCAGCAGTTACGGACAGGGGGGAGGCTACACCTTC.

CDR3 in DNA: TGTGCCTGGAGTGTACTGGCAGAAGCTTTCTTT. Its translation is CAWSVLAEAFF. The chain joins TRBV30 to TRBJ1-1; no definite D call. The CDR3 spans 11 residues. The V gene lost 0 bases and the J gene lost 8 bases, with 7 bases spanning the gap. The germline gives CDR1 GTSNPN, CDR2 SVGIG (reference sequence).

J is TRBJ2-7 and V is TRBV7-2; D gene uncertain. This CDR3 contains 13 residues. Trimming shortened V by 5 bases and J by 2 bases, and 10 bases separated the two germline ends. From germline, CDR1 is SGHTA and CDR2 FQGNSA. The CDR3 DNA is TGTGCCAGCAGCCCGGAGAACCCCTACGAGCAGTACTTC. Translated: CASSPENPYEQYF.

The rearrangement uses TRBV19 and TRBJ1-5, with a weak D call TRBD1 (5 bases). The CDR3 covers 16 residues. Germline V CDR1 and CDR2: LNHDA, SQIVND (reference sequence). V lost 4 bases to trimming and J lost 7 bases, with 20 bases between them. The CDR3 loop is CASSTLTPGREQPQHF. CDR3 DNA sequence: TGTGCCAGTAGTACCCTTACTCCGGGGCGAGAACAGCCCCAGCATTTT.

This rearrangement joins TRBV7-2 to TRBJ1-2; no firm D call. The CDR3 runs 15 residues. V was cut by 3 bases and J by 6 bases, with 17 bases left in between. Germline V gene lookup returns CDR1 SGHTA and CDR2 FQGNSA. The CDR3 loop is CASSFRLLDRNGYTF. The CDR3 coding sequence is TGTGCCAGCAGCTTCCGCCTTTTAGATCGGAATGGCTACACCTTC.

The chain combines TRBV29-1 with TRBJ1-2; TRBD1 agrees at 9 bases. The CDR3 covers 14 residues. Germline V gene data show CDR1 as SQVTM and CDR2 as ANQGSEA. With V trimmed by 3 bases and J by 4 bases, 6 bases remained unmatched. CDR3 sequence reads: CSVERTGESYGYTF. CDR3 DNA sequence: TGCAGCGTTGAGCGGACAGGGGAAAGCTATGGCTACACCTTC.

The chain uses TRBV28 and TRBJ2-3; the match to TRBD1 covers 8 bases. The CDR3 runs 15 residues. Germline trimming cut 3 bases from V and 4 bases from J; bases unmatched to any gene: 6. Germline CDR1 is MDHEN and CDR2 is SYDVKM. The CDR3 DNA is TGTGCCAGCAGTTTCCCCTCAGGGGGCGCAGATACGCAGTATTTT. Translated: CASSFPSGGADTQYF.

The chain couples TRBV9 to TRBJ1-1, with 9 positions matching TRBD1. The germline V gene encodes CDR1 SGDLS and CDR2 YYNGEE. V dropped 3 bases and J dropped 1; count of bases not matched to a gene: 4. The CDR3 has 15 amino acids. The CDR3 here is CASSARQGGNTEAFF. DNA of the CDR3: TGTGCCAGCAGCGCGAGACAGGGGGGGAACACTGAAGCTTTCTTT.

This clone was counted between two and nine times. The genes are TRBV5-6 and TRBJ2-5, with unresolved D. V lost 2 bases and J lost 5, with 4 bases in between. Germline CDR1 and CDR2: SGHDT and YYEEEE. The CDR3 loop spans 11 amino acids. CDR3 DNA: TGTGCCAGCAGCTTCCACGAGACCCAGTACTTC. Its protein product is CASSFHETQYF.

The table lists this clone with a count of one. The chain has TRBV5-1 and TRBJ2-7; 9 bases line up with TRBD2. V was pared by 9 bases and J by 1 base, with 8 bases of the junction left unmatched. The CDR3 has 14 residues. CDR1 and CDR2 (germline): SGHRS, YFSETQ. CDR3 amino acids: CATSASGASYEQYF. The CDR3 DNA follows: TGCGCCACCTCCGCTAGCGGGGCTTCCTACGAGCAGTACTTC.

The table lists this clone with a count of one. This chain links TRBV10-1 with TRBJ1-5, with D maybe TRBD1 (5 bases). In germline, CDR1 is WNHNN, CDR2 SYGVQD (reference sequence). The CDR3 totals 13 residues. The ends were cut back, 6 bases at V and 6 bases at J, with 12 bases in the middle. CDR3: CASSPGTGQPQHF. As DNA, the CDR3 is TGCGCCAGCAGCCCCGGGACCGGTCAGCCCCAGCATTTT.

The count of this clone is one. This chain joins TRBV20-1 and TRBJ2-3, with D tentatively TRBD1 or TRBD2 (5 bases each). The CDR3 totals 11 residues. V was cut by 6 bases and J by 5 bases, with 9 bases left in between. CDR1 is DFQATT, CDR2 SNEGSKA, per germline (reference sequence). CDR3 sequence: CSAGPVDTQYF. For the CDR3, the DNA is TGCAGTGCGGGACCGGTAGATACGCAGTATTTT.

This clone came up a few times. The chain couples TRBV28 to TRBJ2-2; 9 nucleotides align to TRBD1. The CDR3 is 14 amino acids. Germline CDR1 and CDR2: MDHEN and SYDVKM. The V and J ends lost 6 bases and 6 bases, in that order; junction bases with no gene match: 5. CDR3 nucleotide sequence: TGTGCCAGCAGCCCAGGACAGGGGTCCGGGGAGCTGTTTTTT. This gives the protein CASSPGQGSGELFF. The entire variable domain, with the rest obtained from reference TRBV28 and TRBJ2-2, is as follows: DVKVTQSSRYLVKRTGEKVFLECVQDMDHENMFWYRQDPGLGLRLIYFSYDVKMKEKGDIPEGYSVSREKKERFSLILESASTNQTSMYLCASSPGQGSGELFFGEGSRLTVL.

The genes are TRBV30 and TRBJ2-4; the match to TRBD2 covers 12 bases. Trimming cost V 0 bases and J 11 bases; bases outside gene matches: 8. The CDR3 extends over 15 amino acids. Germline V CDR1 and CDR2: GTSNPN, SVGIG (reference sequence). The CDR3 loop reads CAWSVWSSGGAVQYF. As DNA, the CDR3 is TGTGCCTGGAGTGTATGGTCTAGCGGGGGGGCTGTTCAGTACTTC. Supplemented by reference TRBV30 and TRBJ2-4, the full variable domain reads SQTIHQWPATLVQPVGSPLSLECTVEGTSNPNLYWYRQAAGRGLQLLFYSVGIGQISSEVPQNLSASRPQDRQFILSSKKLLLSDSGFYLCAWSVWSSGGAVQYFGAGTRLSVL.

The CDR3 region is CAISGSSSGRWADTQYF. The CDR3 region has the DNA TGTGCCATCAGTGGCTCTAGCAGTGGGAGGTGGGCAGATACGCAGTATTTT. The chain has TRBV10-3 and TRBJ2-3, with D possibly TRBD2 on 6 matching bases. Germline lookup yields CDR1 ENHRY and CDR2 SYGVKD. CDR3 size: 17 residues. V shed 4 bases and J shed 4 bases, with 21 bases lying between them.

V is TRBV28 and J is TRBJ2-1, with 7 bases identical to TRBD1. Germline V gives CDR1 MDHEN, CDR2 SYDVKM. The V gene end was trimmed by 6 bases and the J gene end by 3 bases; junction bases not matched to a gene: 8. This CDR3 region has 15 residues. Here the CDR3 reads CASSPLDRDYNEQFF. CDR3 nucleotide sequence: TGTGCCAGCAGCCCACTTGACAGGGACTACAATGAGCAGTTCTTC.

CDR3 amino acids: CASSDSNQPQHF. The CDR3 nucleotides are TGTGCCAGCTCAGACAGCAATCAGCCCCAGCATTTT. The chain is built from TRBV6-5 and TRBJ1-5; D not resolved. CDR1 is MNHEY, CDR2 SVGAGI, per germline. Trimming left V 8 bases short and J 1 base short, with 6 bases between. This CDR3 has 12 residues.

The J gene is TRBJ1-3, the V gene TRBV19; no firm D call. The CDR3 totals 13 residues. Germline CDR1 reads LNHDA; CDR2 reads SQIVND (reference sequence). V dropped 5 bases and J dropped 3 bases, with 8 bases sitting between them. This CDR3 is CASSEEGGNTIYF. The CDR3 nucleotides are TGTGCCAGTAGTGAGGAGGGTGGAAACACCATATATTTT.

The chain carries TRBV6-5 and TRBJ2-7, with 7 nucleotides matching TRBD2. The germline gives CDR1 MNHEY, CDR2 SVGAGI. CDR3 length: 13 amino acids. V shed 8 bases and J 0 bases; nucleotides not matched to a gene: 4. CDR3 sequence reads: CASGGVNSYEQYF. The CDR3 DNA follows: TGTGCCAGCGGGGGGGTGAACTCCTACGAGCAGTACTTC.

This clone was counted a single time. The chain uses TRBV27 and TRBJ1-2, with D hard to call. V lost 8 bases and J 0 bases, leaving 16 bases between the germline ends. The CDR3 extends over 15 amino acids. Germline CDR1 and CDR2: MNHEY and SMNVEV (reference sequence). The CDR3: CASSTRGGTNYGYTF. CDR3 bases: TGTGCCAGCTCCACTCGGGGAGGTACTAACTATGGCTACACCTTC.

V is TRBV9 and J is TRBJ2-7; 11 positions agree with TRBD2. This CDR3 has 16 amino acids. Germline CDR1 reads SGDLS; CDR2 reads YYNGEE. The V gene end was trimmed by 4 bases and the J gene end by 2 bases; junction bases not matched to a gene: 8. DNA of the CDR3: TGTGCCAGCAGCAGCGGACTAGCGGGCCTAACCTACGAGCAGTACTTC. Its protein product is CASSSGLAGLTYEQYF.

This clone is medium-sized within its sample. This chain uses TRBV7-9 with TRBJ1-2, with TRBD1 matching 9 bases. This CDR3 is built from 15 residues. The V gene end was trimmed by 1 base and the J gene end by 8 bases; junction bases not matched to a gene: 8. Per the germline V gene, CDR1 is SEHNR and CDR2 is FQNEAQ (reference sequence). The CDR3 here is CASSLVDRGKGGYTF. The DNA for the CDR3 is TGTGCCAGCAGCTTAGTGGACAGGGGTAAAGGCGGCTACACCTTC.

The J gene is TRBJ1-2, the V gene TRBV29-1; D unresolved. Germline values: CDR1 SQVTM, CDR2 ANQGSEA. The CDR3 covers 10 residues. V lost 6 bases and J lost 5, with 7 bases in between. CDR3 DNA: TGCAGCGTCCAACAGTATGGCTACACCTTC. As protein: CSVQQYGYTF.